Each of the 8 T cell receptor beta chains below was sequenced from the same sample in a study of CD8 T cells in ankylosing spondylitis. Which antigens these TCRs recognize remains unknown. A single record per CDR3 protein comes from TCRdb applying MiXCR to the 5' RACE reads. The table has almost 400,000 distinct CDR3 sequences, approximately 20% seen once. Points from the study as a whole: Roughly eight highly homologous variants made up a TCR beta motif that seemed to typify ankylosing spondylitis blood.

Sequencing was performed on blood, either unsorted or a sorted T cell fraction (not recorded which). All receptors derive from a male donor with ankylosing spondylitis.

This clonotype was detected only a few times. The chain is built from TRBV3-1 and TRBJ1-4; tentatively, D is TRBD1 (6 bases). There are 16 residues in the CDR3. Trimming removed 1 base from V and 14 bases from J, with 23 bases in between. The germline CDR1 and CDR2 sequences are LGHDT and YNNKEL (reference sequence). The CDR3 nucleotides are TGTGCCAGCAGCCAAGCACGCGGGTCAGGGGTAGGCCTGCTGTTTTTT. Protein: CASSQARGSGVGLLFF.

The rearrangement links TRBV28 to TRBJ2-7; D perhaps matches TRBD2 (5 bases). The CDR3 length is 14 residues. Deletions cut 5 bases from V and 3 bases from J, with 14 bases between. The germline CDR1 and CDR2 sequences are MDHEN and SYDVKM. DNA for the CDR3: TGTGCCAGCAGTCCAACTAGTGTAGTCTACGAGCAGTACTTC. Encoded protein: CASSPTSVVYEQYF.

This clonotype was observed a few times. This chain links TRBV10-3 with TRBJ2-5, with 7 bases identical to TRBD1. The CDR3 loop spans 15 amino acids. CDR1 ENHRY and CDR2 SYGVKD come from the germline V gene. V lost 3 bases, J lost 3 bases, and 7 bases stayed unmatched. The CDR3 spells CAISEYRDSEETQYF. The CDR3 DNA follows: TGTGCCATCAGTGAATACCGGGACAGCGAAGAGACCCAGTACTTC.

The rearrangement uses TRBV7-2 and TRBJ2-1; 9 bases are a match to TRBD2. The V gene's germline CDR1 is SGHTA and CDR2 FQGNSA. This CDR3 is built from 15 residues. V lost 5 bases to trimming and J lost 3 bases; unmatched junction nucleotides: 5. DNA for the CDR3: TGTGCCAGCAGCACCGGGACTAGCCGCTACAATGAGCAGTTCTTC. The encoded protein is CASSTGTSRYNEQFF.

This clonotype was picked up a small number of times. V is TRBV20-1 and J is TRBJ2-3, with D possibly matching TRBD2 (6 bases). The V gene's germline CDR1 is DFQATT and CDR2 SNEGSKA (reference sequence). The V gene lost 6 bases and the J gene lost 7 bases, with 17 bases spanning the gap. The CDR3 contains 13 residues. Here the CDR3 DNA reads TGCAGTGCCCTCCCCGGGGGACCAAATACGCAGTATTTT. The encoded protein is CSALPGGPNTQYF.

The chain recombines TRBV7-3 with TRBJ1-1, with TRBD1 identical over 8 bases. The CDR3 is 17 amino acids. CDR1 and CDR2 from the germline V gene are SGHTA and FQGTGA. The junction had 12 bases not matched to a gene; V was cut back by 6 bases and J by 0 bases. The CDR3 loop is CASRLTGTGTLNTEAFF. CDR3 nucleotides: TGTGCCAGCAGGCTAACCGGGACAGGTACTTTGAACACTGAAGCTTTCTTT.

The chain is built from TRBV10-3 and TRBJ1-5; a weak D match, TRBD1 (5 bases). Trimming took off 5 bases at V and 2 bases at J, with 10 bases between the two ends. The CDR3 loop spans 14 amino acids. Germline CDR1 and CDR2: ENHRY and SYGVKD. The CDR3 loop is CAISQGVGNQPQHF. The CDR3 DNA follows: TGTGCCATCAGTCAGGGCGTCGGCAATCAGCCCCAGCATTTT.

The gene calls are TRBV5-1 and TRBJ2-7; D is uncertain. The CDR3 length is 13 residues. The V end lost 6 bases, the J end lost 0 bases, and 10 bases lay between the germline ends. CDR1 SGHRS and CDR2 YFSETQ come from the germline V gene. The CDR3 protein is CASTKTNSYEQYF. The CDR3 region has the DNA TGCGCCAGCACTAAGACAAACTCCTACGAGCAGTACTTC.